This entry lists 14 T cell receptor beta chains sequenced from one sample in a study of T cell repertoires in cytomegalovirus infection (dated by TCRdb to between 2018 and 2021). Instrument used: Illumina HiSeq 1500. The raw public reads went through TCRdb reprocessing: fastp at Q25, MiXCR clone calling, in-frame beta chains kept. Identical CDR3 proteins give one entry, which carries the most common genes and DNA. The sample contains 200,000 to 300,000 distinct CDR3 sequences, roughly 6.5% of them found a single time. Under 7% of the sample is held by the ten biggest clonotypes. The specimen was PBMCs. These receptors originate from a human donor in good health (CMV status not recorded). Some clones in this sample may be carry-over from other donors' samples.

This clonotype was counted many times. V is TRBV30 and J is TRBJ1-1; D uncertain. The germline gives CDR1 GTSNPN, CDR2 SVGIG (reference sequence). Trimming left V 0 bases short and J 1 base short, with 9 bases between. This CDR3 is 14 amino acids long. The DNA of the CDR3 is TGTGCCTGGAGTGTAAAGGGTGGGAACACTGAAGCTTTCTTT. Translation gives CAWSVKGGNTEAFF.

This clonotype was seen at least ten times. The gene calls are TRBV28 and TRBJ1-6; a weak D match, TRBD1 (5 bases). Deletions cut 2 bases from V and 0 bases from J, with 8 bases between. This CDR3 contains 16 residues. Germline V gene sequence: CDR1 MDHEN, CDR2 SYDVKM. The CDR3 DNA follows: TGTGCCAGCAGTTTACCAGGGAGCTCCTATAATTCACCCCTCCACTTT. Protein sequence: CASSLPGSSYNSPLHF.

This clonotype was counted many times. The chain couples TRBV7-2 to TRBJ2-2, with D possibly TRBD2 on 6 matching bases. The CDR3 is 16 amino acids. Germline CDR1 is SGHTA and CDR2 is FQGNSA. V was clipped by 8 bases and J by 5 bases, with 21 bases between them. The DNA of the CDR3 is TGTGCCAGCGGGTCGGCTAGCCCCAGCGGGACCGGGGAGCTGTTTTTT. Protein sequence: CASGSASPSGTGELFF.

This clonotype was counted ten times or more. The chain links TRBV18 to TRBJ1-2; D is unresolved. This CDR3 is 14 amino acids long. The germline CDR1 and CDR2 sequences are KGHSH and LQKENI. V lost 3 bases to trimming and J lost 3 bases, with 11 bases between them. The CDR3 here is CASSPLVADYGYTF. The DNA for the CDR3 is TGTGCCAGCTCACCGCTAGTGGCAGACTATGGCTACACCTTC.

This clonotype has at least ten counts. CDR3 residues: CASSPGTGEAQPQHF. CDR3 sequence (DNA): TGCGCCAGCAGCCCTGGGACAGGGGAGGCTCAGCCCCAGCATTTT. V and J are TRBV5-1 and TRBJ1-5, with 10 bases aligning to TRBD1. The CDR3 extends over 15 amino acids. Germline V gives CDR1 SGHRS, CDR2 YFSETQ. V dropped 4 bases and J dropped 6; count of bases not matched to a gene: 7.

This clonotype was seen at least ten times. This chain connects TRBV9 to TRBJ1-5; D gene uncertain. CDR1 is SGDLS, CDR2 YYNGEE, per germline. The CDR3 extends over 15 amino acids. V lost 0 bases, J lost 0 bases, and 7 bases lay in between. The CDR3 here is CASSVDGYSNQPQHF. The DNA of the CDR3 is TGTGCCAGCAGCGTAGACGGCTATAGCAATCAGCCCCAGCATTTT.

This clonotype was counted a few times. This chain connects TRBV6-5 to TRBJ1-2, with D hard to call. The CDR3 has 13 amino acids. V gave up 3 bases and J gave up 8 bases, with 13 bases separating them. Germline values: CDR1 MNHEY, CDR2 SVGAGI. The DNA of the CDR3 is TGTGCCAGCAGTTATTCGGGGTTTCGGGGCTACACCTTC. It specifies CASSYSGFRGYTF.

This clonotype turned up a few times. DNA for the CDR3: TGTGCCAGCAGCTCTCGCGGGGAGCGTTACACAGATACGCAGTATTTT. The encoded protein is CASSSRGERYTDTQYF. J is TRBJ2-3 and V is TRBV5-6, with D possibly being TRBD2 (6 bases). V lost 3 bases and J 2 bases, leaving 16 bases between the germline ends. Germline V lookup: CDR1 SGHDT, CDR2 YYEEEE. This CDR3 has 16 residues.

This clonotype was observed at least ten times. V is TRBV7-2 and J is TRBJ2-4; D might be TRBD1 (5 bases). V was trimmed by 5 bases and J by 5 bases, leaving 16 bases between them. The CDR3 runs to 15 residues. Germline CDR1 reads SGHTA; CDR2 reads FQGNSA. Written as DNA, the CDR3 is TGTGCCAGCAGCCCCAGGGTTTTGGCCCAAAACATTCAGTACTTC. Its translation: CASSPRVLAQNIQYF.

A remark on this clonotype: A much larger clone differs from this one at a single base, so this may be a read error. This rearrangement joins TRBV28 to TRBJ1-5; the D gene is possibly TRBD1 (5 bases). The CDR3 has 16 amino acids. Trimming left V 4 bases short and J 15 bases short, with 28 bases between. Germline values: CDR1 MDHEN, CDR2 SYDVKM. The CDR3 sequence is CASSSPLSGAVWRRHF. DNA for the CDR3: TGTGCCAGCAGTTCTCCCTTGAGTGGGGCAGTTTGGCGGCGGCATTTT.

This clonotype has at least ten counts. The chain has TRBV20-1 and TRBJ2-3; 8 bases are shared with TRBD2. Germline V gene data show CDR1 as DFQATT and CDR2 as SNEGSKA (reference sequence). The V segment lost 4 bases and the J segment 3 bases; nucleotides outside the gene matches: 12. This CDR3 region has 16 residues. The CDR3 loop is CSATLAGSPGTDTQYF. The CDR3 DNA reads TGCAGTGCTACCTTAGCGGGGTCCCCCGGGACAGATACGCAGTATTTT.

This clonotype came up many times. This rearrangement joins TRBV7-2 to TRBJ2-4; tentatively, D is TRBD1 or TRBD2 (5 bases each). Trimming pared 4 bases from V and 6 bases from J, leaving 13 bases between. CDR3 length equals 14 residues. Germline CDR1 and CDR2: SGHTA and FQGNSA. In DNA form, the CDR3 reads TGTGCCAGCAGCTGGGGACGGTCACCAAACATTCAGTACTTC. It specifies CASSWGRSPNIQYF.

Many counts were recorded for this clonotype. This rearrangement joins TRBV7-2 to TRBJ1-3; perhaps TRBD1 as D (6 bases). V lost 4 bases and J 7 bases, leaving 11 bases between the germline ends. Germline-derived CDR1 and CDR2 are SGHTA and FQGNSA. The CDR3 totals 13 residues. The CDR3 loop reads CASSSYQGNTIYF. The CDR3 DNA sequence: TGTGCCAGCAGCTCCTATCAGGGGAACACCATATATTTT.

This chain uses TRBV19 with TRBJ1-1; D gene ambiguous. V was cut by 3 bases and J by 11 bases, with 13 bases left in between. Germline assignment: CDR1 LNHDA and CDR2 SQIVND (reference sequence). The CDR3 spans 12 residues. DNA for the CDR3: TGTGCCAGTAGTATTAGGACGACGGATGCTTTCTTT. Residues: CASSIRTTDAFF.